The 18 T cell receptor beta chains listed next were all sequenced from one sample in a study of T cell changes during pregnancy in multiple sclerosis. The assay was immunoSEQ multiplex PCR, and TCRdb's table has in-frame clones only and misses some. The sample contains 70,000 to 75,000 clones, approximately 91% of which appear only once. The material was peripheral blood, obtained before pregnancy. These receptor sequences come from a female donor with multiple sclerosis, enrolled in a pregnancy study.

This rearrangement joins TRBV9 to TRBJ1-1; 7 positions agree with TRBD1. Trimming took 8 bases from V and 0 from J; bases not matched to a gene: 7. This CDR3 has 14 amino acids. Germline loops: CDR1 SGDLS, CDR2 YYNGEE. The CDR3 DNA is TGTGCCAGTTCAATGGGACAGCTGAACACTGAAGCTTTCTTT. Protein product: CASSMGQLNTEAFF.

This clone is a singleton in its sample. The rearrangement links TRBV6-5 to TRBJ2-2; 7 nucleotides align to TRBD2. This CDR3 has 16 amino acids. The trim removed 2 bases at V and 4 bases at J, leaving 7 bases unmatched. Germline V lookup: CDR1 MNHEY, CDR2 SVGAGI. CDR3 nucleotides: TGTGCCAGCAGTTACACGCTGGGGGGGAGCACCGGGGAGCTGTTTTTT. Amino acids: CASSYTLGGSTGELFF.

This clone was found once. The rearrangement uses TRBV6-1 and TRBJ1-5; D unresolved. Germline-derived CDR1 and CDR2 are MNHNS and SASEGT. Trimming took off 1 base at V and 4 bases at J, with 23 bases between the two ends. CDR3 size: 19 residues. CDR3 loop: CASSEDPSVGPGGNQPQHF. In DNA form, the CDR3 reads TGTGCCAGCAGTGAAGATCCCTCGGTCGGACCGGGCGGGAATCAGCCCCAGCATTTT.

The rearrangement uses TRBV10-3 and TRBJ1-4; tentatively, D is TRBD1 (5 bases). CDR1 and CDR2 from the germline V gene are ENHRY and SYGVKD. V dropped 5 bases and J dropped 7 bases, with 14 bases sitting between them. The CDR3 totals 14 residues. Here the CDR3 reads CAISSRSGGEKLFF. CDR3 nucleotides: TGTGCCATCAGTAGCCGGAGCGGGGGTGAAAAACTGTTTTTT.

The V and J genes are TRBV27 and TRBJ1-1; D gene uncertain. Trimming removed 1 base at V and 2 bases at J, with 11 bases between. Germline loops: CDR1 MNHEY, CDR2 SMNVEV (reference sequence). This CDR3 comprises 15 residues. The CDR3 bases are TGTGCCAGCAGTTTATTGAGGCCGGCAAACACTGAAGCTTTCTTT. Translating it yields CASSLLRPANTEAFF.

This chain joins TRBV6-1 and TRBJ1-6, with 12 positions matching TRBD1. The CDR3 is made up of 15 amino acids. Unmatched junction bases numbered 5, after V lost 1 base and J lost 13 bases. Germline V gene sequence: CDR1 MNHNS, CDR2 SASEGT. The CDR3 DNA reads TGTGCCAGCAGTGAAGGGGGACAGGGGGCTGCCCCCCTCCACTTT. Its translation is CASSEGGQGAAPLHF.

The V gene is TRBV7-9, the J gene TRBJ2-7; 12 bases line up with TRBD2. Germline V gene data show CDR1 as SEHNR and CDR2 as FQNEAQ (reference sequence). Unmatched junction bases numbered 9, after V lost 2 bases and J lost 7 bases. CDR3 size: 16 residues. This CDR3 is CASSLTRLAGDPEQYF. In nucleotides, the CDR3 is TGTGCCAGCAGCTTAACGCGACTAGCGGGAGACCCAGAGCAGTACTTC.

A remark on this clone: Different DNA sequences within this sample yield the same CDR3. This chain joins TRBV30 and TRBJ2-7; 10 bases are a match to TRBD1. Losses at the gene ends were 3 bases for V and 0 bases for J; bases not matched to a gene: 2. The CDR3 loop spans 14 amino acids. Germline CDR1 and CDR2: GTSNPN and SVGIG (reference sequence). The CDR3 loop reads CAWSGQGDSYEQYF. The CDR3 nucleotides are TGTGCCTGGAGCGGACAGGGGGACTCCTACGAGCAGTACTTC.

The table lists this clone with a count of one. CDR3 amino acids: CASSVGDSGNTIYF. For the CDR3, the DNA is TGTGCCAGCAGCGTAGGGGACAGTGGAAACACCATATATTTT. The chain has TRBV9 and TRBJ1-3; 7 positions agree with TRBD1. This CDR3 region has 14 residues. Per germline, CDR1 SGDLS and CDR2 YYNGEE. V lost 0 bases, J lost 3 bases, and 0 bases stayed unmatched.

The chain uses TRBV7-9 and TRBJ2-3; 8 bases are shared with TRBD1. The CDR3 loop spans 15 amino acids. Losses at the gene ends were 5 bases for V and 3 bases for J; bases not matched to a gene: 7. Germline values: CDR1 SEHNR, CDR2 FQNEAQ (reference sequence). The CDR3 DNA reads TGTGCCAGCAGCCCGGGACAGGCAAGGACAGATACGCAGTATTTT. It yields the protein CASSPGQARTDTQYF.

The gene calls are TRBV5-5 and TRBJ2-1, with D possibly being TRBD2 (5 bases). V lost 0 bases to trimming and J lost 7 bases, with 8 bases between them. The germline V gene encodes CDR1 SGHKS and CDR2 YYEKEE (reference sequence). This CDR3 comprises 13 residues. CDR3 bases: TGTGCCAGCAGCTTGGCGACGGGAAATGAGCAGTTCTTC. Protein product: CASSLATGNEQFF.

The J gene is TRBJ2-1, the V gene TRBV6-1; 12 bases fit TRBD1. The length of the CDR3 is 16 residues. The germline CDR1 and CDR2 sequences are MNHNS and SASEGT. V was pared by 4 bases and J by 3 bases, with 4 bases of the junction left unmatched. In DNA form, the CDR3 reads TGTGCCAGCAGTGCAGGGACAGGGGGCCACTACAATGAGCAGTTCTTC. The encoded protein is CASSAGTGGHYNEQFF.

The chain is built from TRBV11-2 and TRBJ2-2; TRBD1 matches 8 bases. Germline CDR1 is SGHAT and CDR2 is FQNNGV. The CDR3 has 14 amino acids. The V and J ends lost 5 bases and 8 bases, in that order; junction bases with no gene match: 7. In DNA form, the CDR3 reads TGTGCCAGCAGCCCCAGGACAGGGCGAGGGGAGCTGTTTTTT. Translated: CASSPRTGRGELFF.

The rearrangement uses TRBV23-1 and TRBJ2-4; the match to TRBD1 covers 10 bases. TRBV23-1 belongs to the ORF category, with a function that is uncertain. The ends lost 3 bases at V and 2 bases at J; junction bases unmatched: 13. The CDR3 contains 19 residues. Here the CDR3 reads CASSHRQGAPLATKNIQYF. The CDR3 nucleotides are TGCGCCAGCAGTCACCGACAGGGGGCCCCCTTAGCCACCAAAAACATTCAGTACTTC.

This clone appeared a single time. The chain combines TRBV13 with TRBJ1-2, with a possible D match to TRBD1 (5 bases). V dropped 4 bases and J dropped 4 bases, with 7 bases sitting between them. Looked up from germline, CDR1 is PRHDT and CDR2 is FYEKMQ (reference sequence). This CDR3 has 12 amino acids. For the CDR3, the DNA is TGTGCCAGCAGCTCTCAGGGCTATGGCTACACCTTC. Its protein is CASSSQGYGYTF.

The chain couples TRBV25-1 to TRBJ1-1, with D perhaps matching TRBD1 (5 bases). CDR3 length: 15 amino acids. V was shortened by 7 bases and J by 6 bases, with 21 bases between the two germline ends. Germline CDR1 is MGHDK and CDR2 is SYGVNS. CDR3 in DNA: TGTGCCAGCACCCGAACGGGGGGGGAGCGCCCTGAAGCTTTCTTT. Its protein product is CASTRTGGERPEAFF.

This sequence joins TRBV2 and TRBJ1-1; tentatively, D is TRBD1 (6 bases). The CDR3 is 14 amino acids. Per the germline V gene, CDR1 is SNHLY and CDR2 is FYNNEI. Trimming removed 4 bases at V and 1 base at J, with 10 bases between. The CDR3 sequence is CASSVGAGNTEAFF. CDR3 sequence (DNA): TGTGCCAGCAGTGTGGGGGCGGGGAACACTGAAGCTTTCTTT.

The chain links TRBV29-1 to TRBJ2-7; 11 nucleotides align to TRBD2. Germline V gives CDR1 SQVTM, CDR2 ANQGSEA. Trimming took 7 bases from V and 0 from J; bases not matched to a gene: 5. This CDR3 region has 14 residues. The CDR3 DNA is TGCAGCGCCCTAACTAGCGGGAGCTCCTACGAGCAGTACTTC. Protein product: CSALTSGSSYEQYF.